The 18 T cell receptor beta chains listed next were all sequenced from one sample in a study of cytomegalovirus exposure and HLA in healthy donors. With 60 Vbeta and 13 Jbeta primers, the PCR was carried out. Clones were sequenced by immunoSEQ multiplex PCR, and TCRdb holds only the in-frame ones, with some missing. Of some 110,000 clones in the sample, approximately 78% are singletons; the top ten hold 22%. Sample: PBMCs. The receptors were gathered from a young man in good health and CMV-seropositive.

The V call is TRBV7-2, the J call TRBJ1-1; TRBD1 matches 7 bases. Germline assignment: CDR1 SGHTA and CDR2 FQGNSA. V trimming: 5 bases; J trimming: 4 bases; junction bases outside the gene matches: 4. The CDR3 length is 13 residues. The CDR3 loop reads CASSPDRATEAFF. Written as DNA, the CDR3 is TGTGCCAGCAGCCCCGACAGGGCCACTGAAGCTTTCTTT.

The chain joins TRBV28 to TRBJ1-6, with 10 bases identical to TRBD1. Germline V gives CDR1 MDHEN, CDR2 SYDVKM. V was clipped by 8 bases and J by 7 bases; unmatched bases: 5. CDR3 length: 14 amino acids. This CDR3 is CASGRTGGNSPLHF. As DNA, the CDR3 is TGTGCCAGCGGGCGGACAGGGGGAAATTCACCCCTCCACTTT.

The genes are TRBV10-1 and TRBJ1-2; 7 positions agree with TRBD1. The V gene end was trimmed by 6 bases and the J gene end by 8 bases; junction bases not matched to a gene: 9. Germline CDR1 and CDR2: WNHNN and SYGVQD (reference sequence). The CDR3 sequence is 13 residues long. CDR3 coding DNA: TGCGCCAGCAGCGCCAATCCCAGGGGGGGCTACACCTTC. Translating it yields CASSANPRGGYTF.

Here the CDR3 DNA reads TGTGCCAGCAGCTTAAGACAGGTGAACACTGAAGCTTTCTTT. Encoded protein: CASSLRQVNTEAFF. V is TRBV7-3 and J is TRBJ1-1; TRBD1 might be the D (6 bases). Trimming stripped 1 base from V and 0 bases from J, with 6 bases between. This CDR3 is built from 14 residues. Germline CDR1 SGHTA, CDR2 FQGTGA.

This chain connects TRBV4-1 to TRBJ1-4, with 7 bases that match TRBD1. The junction had 4 bases not matched to a gene; V was cut back by 3 bases and J by 3 bases. The CDR3 is made up of 15 amino acids. Germline V lookup: CDR1 MGHRA, CDR2 YSYEKL. CDR3 loop: CASSQRQGPNEKLFF. The CDR3 DNA follows: TGCGCCAGCAGCCAGCGACAGGGACCTAATGAAAAACTGTTTTTT.

The J gene is TRBJ2-7, the V gene TRBV11-2, with TRBD1 as a possible D gene (6 bases). The V end was cut by 3 bases, the J end by 5 bases, with 14 bases between. Germline V gene data show CDR1 as SGHAT and CDR2 as FQNNGV. The CDR3 covers 14 residues. CDR3 coding DNA: TGTGCCAGCAGCTTCCGGGACATCTTCGACGAGCAGTACTTC. Its translation is CASSFRDIFDEQYF.

This clone was picked up a small number of times. The chain couples TRBV28 to TRBJ2-7; tentatively, D is TRBD2 (5 bases). Germline V lookup: CDR1 MDHEN, CDR2 SYDVKM. The germline V and J ends were trimmed by 2 bases and 2 bases, with 10 bases remaining between them. The CDR3 has 14 amino acids. The CDR3 spells CASSLEEAPYEQYF. CDR3 sequence (DNA): TGTGCCAGCAGTTTAGAGGAGGCTCCCTACGAGCAGTACTTC.

The chain recombines TRBV4-2 with TRBJ2-1; 7 bases are a match to TRBD1. V was pared by 1 base and J by 5 bases, with 5 bases of the junction left unmatched. Germline V gene lookup returns CDR1 LGHNA and CDR2 YNFKEQ. This CDR3 is built from 15 residues. The CDR3 bases are TGTGCCAGCAGCCAAGGAGGGGGCCCGGACAATGAGCAGTTCTTC. It yields the protein CASSQGGGPDNEQFF.

The rearrangement uses TRBV5-6 and TRBJ1-2; TRBD1 aligns across 7 bases. Trimming at V came to 3 bases and at J to 5 bases, leaving 7 bases not matched to a gene. Per the germline V gene, CDR1 is SGHDT and CDR2 is YYEEEE. The CDR3 length is 14 residues. For the CDR3, the DNA is TGTGCCAGCAGCTCCGGGACAGTTGGATATGGCTACACCTTC. This gives the protein CASSSGTVGYGYTF. Filled out from reference TRBV5-6 and TRBJ1-2, the complete variable domain reads DAGVTQSPTHLIKTRGQQVTLRCSPKSGHDTVSWYQQALGQGPQFIFQYYEEEERQRGNFPDRFSGHQFPNYSSELNVNALLLGDSALYLCASSSGTVGYGYTFGSGTRLTVV.

This clone was seen more than once but under ten times. CDR3 sequence: CASSFNGPAYEQYF. DNA of the CDR3: TGTGCCAGCAGTTTTAATGGCCCCGCCTACGAGCAGTACTTC. V gene TRBV27 combines with J gene TRBJ2-7; no clear D gene. The CDR3 totals 14 residues. Germline-derived CDR1 and CDR2 are MNHEY and SMNVEV (reference sequence). V was cut by 3 bases and J by 2 bases, with 11 bases left in between.

On this clone: The sample contains more than one DNA sequence encoding this CDR3. V gene TRBV15 combines with J gene TRBJ1-1; 10 positions match TRBD1. After removal of 5 bases from V and 5 bases from J, the junction contained 11 bases not matched to a gene. Germline V CDR1 and CDR2: LNHNV, YYDKDF (reference sequence). This CDR3 region has 16 residues. DNA for the CDR3: TGTGCCACCAGCCCCCTTCCCTGGACAGGGGGTACTGAAGCTTTCTTT. This encodes CATSPLPWTGGTEAFF.

V and J are TRBV27 and TRBJ1-6; possibly TRBD1 for D (5 bases). CDR1 is MNHEY, CDR2 SMNVEV, per germline (reference sequence). This CDR3 spans 17 amino acids. The V gene lost 1 base and the J gene lost 7 bases, with 17 bases spanning the gap. Here the CDR3 DNA reads TGTGCCAGCAGTTTATGGGCGACCGGTGGGGGGAATTCACCCCTCCACTTT. Translation: CASSLWATGGGNSPLHF.

This clone was seen a few times. The chain carries TRBV6-5 and TRBJ1-6; D not resolved. V gave up 7 bases and J gave up 4 bases, with 11 bases separating them. CDR3 size: 14 residues. The germline V gene encodes CDR1 MNHEY and CDR2 SVGAGI. CDR3 nucleotides: TGTGCCAGCACTTTAGGAGGTTATAATTCACCCCTCCACTTT. Amino acids: CASTLGGYNSPLHF.

The chain joins TRBV7-2 to TRBJ2-7, with 10 bases aligning to TRBD2. Germline lookup yields CDR1 SGHTA and CDR2 FQGNSA. CDR3 length: 14 residues. The ends lost 5 bases at V and 4 bases at J; junction bases unmatched: 5. This CDR3 reads CASSLGLARYEQYF. The CDR3 DNA sequence: TGTGCCAGCAGCCTGGGACTAGCGAGGTACGAGCAGTACTTC.

The count of this clone is one. The chain joins TRBV10-3 to TRBJ2-6; D is perhaps TRBD1 (5 bases). Trimming removed 7 bases at V and 0 bases at J, with 16 bases between. Germline CDR1 is ENHRY and CDR2 is SYGVKD. The CDR3 is made up of 17 amino acids. The CDR3 sequence: CAIMQRQGVSGANVLTF. CDR3 sequence (DNA): TGTGCCATCATGCAACGGCAGGGCGTCTCTGGGGCCAACGTCCTGACTTTC.

V usage is TRBV18 and J usage is TRBJ1-5; possible D gene TRBD1, 5 bases. V lost 11 bases to trimming and J lost 4 bases, with 15 bases between them. The CDR3 is made up of 13 amino acids. Per germline, CDR1 KGHSH and CDR2 LQKENI. The CDR3 nucleotides are TGTGCCGGGGCAGGCGGCGGTAATCAGCCCCAGCATTTT. Residues: CAGAGGGNQPQHF.

The chain carries TRBV10-3 and TRBJ2-2, with D perhaps matching TRBD2 (6 bases). Trimming removed 11 bases at V and 5 bases at J, with 18 bases between. This CDR3 region has 14 residues. CDR1 ENHRY and CDR2 SYGVKD come from the germline V gene. The DNA of the CDR3 is TGTGCCGCGAGCCCCGCGGGGAAAACCGGGGAGCTGTTTTTT. Its translation is CAASPAGKTGELFF.

J is TRBJ1-2 and V is TRBV6-5, with TRBD1 as a possible D gene (6 bases). Deletions cut 0 bases from V and 5 bases from J, with 13 bases between. This CDR3 has 15 residues. The V gene's germline CDR1 is MNHEY and CDR2 SVGAGI. CDR3 sequence (DNA): TGTGCCAGCAGTTACTCACAGGGTGGGGGATATGGCTACACCTTC. Translated: CASSYSQGGGYGYTF.